The 32 T cell receptor beta chains reported below all come from one sample, sequenced in a study of T cell responses to AZD1222 COVID-19 vaccine. Clones were sequenced by immunoSEQ multiplex PCR, and TCRdb holds only the in-frame ones, with some missing. The repertoire consists of about 120,000 clones, with approximately 90% occurring once and the leading ten covering under 9%. The sequenced sample was peripheral blood, obtained on day 0 of AZD1222 vaccination. The receptors were sampled from an adult in good health.

The V and J genes are TRBV4-2 and TRBJ1-5, with D unresolved. Germline V lookup: CDR1 LGHNA, CDR2 YNFKEQ. Between the trimmed V and J ends, which lost 1 base and 0 bases, there was a span of 7 bases. The CDR3 consists of 15 residues. The CDR3 here is CASSQVGDSNQPQHF. The CDR3, as DNA: TGTGCCAGCAGCCAAGTGGGCGATAGCAATCAGCCCCAGCATTTT.

As concerns this clone: In the same sample, other DNA sequences code for this CDR3. V is TRBV28 and J is TRBJ2-7; the D is unclear. Per the germline V gene, CDR1 is MDHEN and CDR2 is SYDVKM. This CDR3 contains 12 residues. Trimming cost V 2 bases and J 2 bases, with 4 bases left between them. CDR3 residues: CASSLPPYEQYF. The CDR3 DNA reads as TGTGCCAGCAGTTTACCACCCTACGAGCAGTACTTC.

The V gene is TRBV12-5, the J gene TRBJ2-6; a weak D match, TRBD1 (5 bases). Trimming removed 0 bases at V and 3 bases at J, with 12 bases between. Germline V lookup: CDR1 LGHNT, CDR2 FRNRAP. The CDR3 consists of 17 residues. The CDR3 sequence: CASGLVRAGFGANVLTF. Written as DNA, the CDR3 is TGTGCTAGTGGTTTGGTACGGGCAGGGTTTGGGGCCAACGTCCTGACTTTC.

This clone was observed a single time. CDR3 bases: TGTGCCAGCAACCCGGGGAGCCATAACACCGGGGAGCTGTTTTTT. Translation: CASNPGSHNTGELFF. The chain joins TRBV7-9 to TRBJ2-2; D is perhaps TRBD2 (5 bases). The CDR3 totals 15 residues. The V gene lost 7 bases and the J gene lost 2 bases, with 14 bases spanning the gap. From germline, CDR1 is SEHNR and CDR2 FQNEAQ (reference sequence).

This clone was seen a single time. This chain links TRBV30 with TRBJ2-7; D not certain. This CDR3 is 13 amino acids long. Looked up from germline, CDR1 is GTSNPN and CDR2 is SVGIG (reference sequence). CDR3 DNA: TGTGCTGCGAGTAGGACCAGCTCCTACGAGCAGTACTTC. This translates into CAASRTSSYEQYF.

This chain connects TRBV7-9 to TRBJ1-4; D gene uncertain. Trimming left V 1 base short and J 6 bases short, with 0 bases between. CDR1 and CDR2 from the germline V gene are SEHNR and FQNEAQ (reference sequence). CDR3 length equals 11 residues. For the CDR3, the DNA is TGTGCCAGCAGCTTAGATGAAAAACTGTTTTTT. Translating gives CASSLDEKLFF.

V is TRBV2 and J is TRBJ2-7; the D gene is possibly TRBD1 (6 bases). This CDR3 has 15 amino acids. The germline V gene has CDR1 SNHLY and CDR2 FYNNEI. Trimming stripped 6 bases from V and 0 bases from J, with 15 bases between. The CDR3 DNA sequence: TGTGCCAGCAGGGCCCGACAGGCAACCTCCTACGAGCAGTACTTC. Protein sequence: CASRARQATSYEQYF.

J is TRBJ1-2 and V is TRBV30; D possibly corresponds to TRBD1 (6 bases). This CDR3 is 12 amino acids long. The V gene lost 8 bases and the J gene lost 8 bases, with 18 bases spanning the gap. Germline V gene lookup returns CDR1 GTSNPN and CDR2 SVGIG (reference sequence). The CDR3 here is CALSDYRDGYTF. In nucleotides, the CDR3 is TGTGCCCTGAGTGACTACAGGGACGGCTACACCTTC.

The J gene is TRBJ1-1, the V gene TRBV12-3 or TRBV12-4, with D hard to call. The CDR3 extends over 11 amino acids. V dropped 6 bases and J dropped 11 bases, with 13 bases sitting between them. CDR3 loop: CASSNLGVAFF. The CDR3 DNA reads TGTGCCAGCAGCAATCTAGGTGTGGCTTTCTTT.

The chain is built from TRBV3-1 (or the pseudogene TRBV3-2) and TRBJ1-2, with TRBD1 identical over 7 bases. Germline CDR1 is LGHDT and CDR2 is YNNKEL (reference sequence). This CDR3 is built from 15 residues. After removal of 2 bases from V and 5 bases from J, the junction contained 8 bases not matched to a gene. CDR3 protein: CASSQPNLGQYGYTF. The CDR3 DNA reads as TGTGCCAGCAGCCAACCAAATTTGGGACAGTATGGCTACACCTTC.

The chain employs TRBV18 and TRBJ1-1; perhaps TRBD1 as D (5 bases). The V gene's germline CDR1 is KGHSH and CDR2 LQKENI. V was clipped by 3 bases and J by 3 bases, with 11 bases between them. The length of the CDR3 is 14 residues. The CDR3 nucleotides read TGTGCCAGCTCACCTGCACAGGAGCACACTGAAGCTTTCTTT. Its protein product is CASSPAQEHTEAFF. The variable domain in full, completed from reference TRBV18 and TRBJ1-1, reads NAGVMQNPRHLVRRRGQEARLRCSPMKGHSHVYWYRQLPEEGLKFMVYLQKENIIDESGMPKERFSAEFPKEGPSILRIQQVVRGDSAAYFCASSPAQEHTEAFFGQGTRLTVV.

This rearrangement joins TRBV6-5 to TRBJ2-7; D unresolved. Trimming took off 2 bases at V and 2 bases at J, with 10 bases between the two ends. Looked up from germline, CDR1 is MNHEY and CDR2 is SVGAGI. The length of the CDR3 is 14 residues. The CDR3 region is CASSYSPVTYEQYF. CDR3 nucleotides: TGTGCCAGCAGTTACAGTCCTGTAACCTACGAGCAGTACTTC.

V gene TRBV28 combines with J gene TRBJ1-2; 8 bases align to TRBD1. In germline, CDR1 is MDHEN, CDR2 SYDVKM. V shed 10 bases and J 4 bases; nucleotides not matched to a gene: 14. CDR3 size: 15 residues. CDR3 coding DNA: TGTGCCACCCCGGGCCCCGGGACAGGAGTCTATGGCTACACCTTC. Amino acids: CATPGPGTGVYGYTF.

The J gene is TRBJ1-1, the V gene TRBV24-1; 7 bases match TRBD1. Germline V gene data show CDR1 as KGHDR and CDR2 as SFDVKD. V gave up 2 bases and J gave up 1 base; unmatched junction bases: 3. This CDR3 comprises 15 residues. The CDR3 is CATSDSTGRNTEAFF. The CDR3 DNA sequence: TGTGCCACCAGTGATTCGACAGGGCGGAACACTGAAGCTTTCTTT.

The chain has TRBV3-1 (or the pseudogene TRBV3-2) and TRBJ1-6; D not resolved. With 0 bases removed from V and 8 bases from J, the gap between germline ends came to 14 bases. The germline CDR1 and CDR2 sequences are LGHDT and YNNKEL (reference sequence). This CDR3 is 16 amino acids long. The CDR3 DNA follows: TGTGCCAGCAGCCAAGAAGGGAGGGTTACATATTCACCCCTCCACTTT. It encodes CASSQEGRVTYSPLHF.

This sequence joins TRBV24-1 and TRBJ2-1, with 9 bases identical to TRBD1. V dropped 3 bases and J dropped 8; count of bases not matched to a gene: 7. Germline-derived CDR1 and CDR2 are KGHDR and SFDVKD. The CDR3 extends over 15 amino acids. The CDR3 sequence: CATSDDRDREDEQFF. The CDR3 bases are TGTGCCACCAGTGATGACCGGGACAGGGAAGATGAGCAGTTCTTC.

This chain joins TRBV28 and TRBJ2-2, with 10 bases fitting TRBD2. V dropped 3 bases and J dropped 6; count of bases not matched to a gene: 7. The CDR3 extends over 16 amino acids. Germline values: CDR1 MDHEN, CDR2 SYDVKM. This CDR3 is CASSFPSGRAAGELFF. DNA for the CDR3: TGTGCCAGCAGTTTCCCTAGCGGGAGAGCTGCCGGGGAGCTGTTTTTT.

The chain is built from TRBV18 and TRBJ1-1; 9 bases fit TRBD1. Germline CDR1 KGHSH, CDR2 LQKENI. CDR3 length equals 15 residues. V gave up 6 bases and J gave up 7 bases; unmatched junction bases: 12. In DNA form, the CDR3 reads TGTGCCAGCTCCCAAGGGACAGGGAAGTATGGTGAAGCTTTCTTT. Residues: CASSQGTGKYGEAFF.

The chain links TRBV12-3 or TRBV12-4 to TRBJ1-1; D gene unclear. V was trimmed by 2 bases and J by 7 bases, leaving 5 bases between them. The CDR3 totals 11 residues. CDR3 bases: TGTGCCAGCAGTTTAATTGGTGAAGCTTTCTTT. Protein: CASSLIGEAFF.

The rearrangement joins TRBV20-1 to TRBJ1-5; no firm D call. The germline gives CDR1 DFQATT, CDR2 SNEGSKA (reference sequence). V was trimmed by 3 bases and J by 3 bases, leaving 9 bases between them. The CDR3 contains 13 residues. The DNA for the CDR3 is TGCAGTGCTAGTGCGGGGAACAATCAGCCCCAGCATTTT. It specifies CSASAGNNQPQHF.

This clone was recorded only once. The CDR3 coding sequence is TGTGCCAGCAGCCCCAGCGACAGGGAGAATTCACCCCTCCACTTT. This translates into CASSPSDRENSPLHF. The chain joins TRBV13 to TRBJ1-6; 7 nucleotides agree with TRBD1. V shed 5 bases and J 7 bases; nucleotides not matched to a gene: 8. The V gene's germline CDR1 is PRHDT and CDR2 FYEKMQ (reference sequence). The CDR3 has 15 residues.

The chain employs TRBV11-3 and TRBJ1-1; the match to TRBD1 covers 8 bases. The V segment lost 5 bases and the J segment 5 bases; nucleotides outside the gene matches: 4. This CDR3 region has 13 residues. Germline V gene lookup returns CDR1 SGHNT and CDR2 YENEEA. CDR3 in DNA: TGTGCCAGCAGCAGGACAGGGTCGACTGAAGCTTTCTTT. Encoded protein: CASSRTGSTEAFF.

The V gene is TRBV6-1, the J gene TRBJ1-5; the match to TRBD1 covers 8 bases. V was pared by 0 bases and J by 3 bases, with 7 bases of the junction left unmatched. The CDR3 runs to 17 residues. From germline, CDR1 is MNHNS and CDR2 SASEGT. CDR3 DNA sequence: TGTGCCAGCAGTGAAGCATGGCAGGGGGCCTCCAATCAGCCCCAGCATTTT. As protein: CASSEAWQGASNQPQHF.

This clone is a singleton in its sample. This chain links TRBV6-5 with TRBJ2-5, with D tentatively TRBD2 (6 bases). Per germline, CDR1 MNHEY and CDR2 SVGAGI. The germline V and J ends were trimmed by 9 bases and 0 bases, with 14 bases remaining between them. The CDR3 totals 14 residues. Written as DNA, the CDR3 is TGTGCCAGTTGGGCTAGCGAGTACCAAGAGACCCAGTACTTC. Protein: CASWASEYQETQYF.

The rearrangement links TRBV9 to TRBJ2-2; 7 bases line up with TRBD2. CDR3 length equals 14 residues. Germline values: CDR1 SGDLS, CDR2 YYNGEE. V gave up 7 bases and J gave up 4 bases; unmatched junction bases: 7. The CDR3 is CASGAGVGTGELFF. The CDR3 DNA reads as TGTGCCAGCGGGGCGGGAGTGGGCACCGGGGAGCTGTTTTTT.

This clone is a singleton in its sample. The CDR3 region is CASSWSPNTEAFF. Written as DNA, the CDR3 is TGTGCCAGCAGTTGGTCCCCGAACACTGAAGCTTTCTTT. The chain employs TRBV27 and TRBJ1-1; D unresolved. V was clipped by 4 bases and J by 1 base, with 7 bases between them. The CDR3 has 13 residues. Germline CDR1 and CDR2: MNHEY and SMNVEV (reference sequence).

CDR3 in DNA: TGTGCCAGCAGCCCCAGCCCGGGACAGGGTATTGGTGAGCAGTTCTTC. Protein: CASSPSPGQGIGEQFF. The gene calls are TRBV9 and TRBJ2-1, with 9 nucleotides matching TRBD1. From germline, CDR1 is SGDLS and CDR2 YYNGEE. The CDR3 contains 16 residues. V shed 4 bases and J 9 bases; nucleotides not matched to a gene: 14.

The chain combines TRBV6-2 or TRBV6-3 with TRBJ1-5; D possibly corresponds to TRBD1 (6 bases). Germline values: CDR1 MNHEY, CDR2 SVGEGT. The CDR3 extends over 12 amino acids. Trimming pared 5 bases from V and 7 bases from J, leaving 9 bases between. For the CDR3, the DNA is TGTGCCAGCAGTCAGGGACAACAGCCCCAGCATTTT. Translation: CASSQGQQPQHF.

The chain joins TRBV19 to TRBJ1-2; 7 bases agree with TRBD1. The germline V gene has CDR1 LNHDA and CDR2 SQIVND (reference sequence). Trimming at V came to 11 bases and at J to 4 bases, leaving 13 bases not matched to a gene. The CDR3 sequence is 14 residues long. CDR3 DNA sequence: TGTGCCTCGAAAGACAGGGAGGAGGCCTATGGCTACACCTTC. Amino acids: CASKDREEAYGYTF. The whole variable domain, remainder taken from reference TRBV19 and TRBJ1-2, is DGGITQSPKYLFRKEGQNVTLSCEQNLNHDAMYWYRQDPGQGLRLIYYSQIVNDFQKGDIAEGYSVSREKKESFPLTVTSAQKNPTAFYLCASKDREEAYGYTFGSGTRLTVV.

The CDR3 nucleotides read TGTGCCAGCAGCTTAATGGGACAGGGCACTGAAGCTTTCTTT. It encodes CASSLMGQGTEAFF. The chain uses TRBV7-2 and TRBJ1-1, with 9 bases matching TRBD1. CDR1 is SGHTA and CDR2 is FQGNSA in the germline V gene. V shed 2 bases and J 4 bases; nucleotides not matched to a gene: 2. This CDR3 comprises 14 residues. The variable domain in full, completed from reference TRBV7-2 and TRBJ1-1, reads GAGVSQSPSNKVTEKGKDVELRCDPISGHTALYWYRQSLGQGLEFLIYFQGNSAPDKSGLPSDRFSAERTGGSVSTLTIQRTQQEDSAVYLCASSLMGQGTEAFFGQGTRLTVV.

The chain uses TRBV7-2 and TRBJ1-5; D is perhaps TRBD1 (5 bases). CDR1 and CDR2 (germline): SGHTA, FQGNSA. The CDR3 consists of 14 residues. V dropped 5 bases and J dropped 15 bases, with 23 bases sitting between them. The CDR3 here is CASSQRTGAYRWHF. The CDR3 nucleotides are TGTGCCAGCAGCCAGCGGACTGGGGCGTACAGGTGGCATTTT.

The J gene is TRBJ1-5, the V gene TRBV5-1, with TRBD1 as a possible D gene (5 bases). This CDR3 has 15 residues. V shed 3 bases and J shed 0 bases, with 10 bases lying between them. Germline V gene sequence: CDR1 SGHRS, CDR2 YFSETQ. The CDR3, as DNA: TGCGCCAGCAGCTCGCAGGGTTATAGCAATCAGCCCCAGCATTTT. Residues: CASSSQGYSNQPQHF.